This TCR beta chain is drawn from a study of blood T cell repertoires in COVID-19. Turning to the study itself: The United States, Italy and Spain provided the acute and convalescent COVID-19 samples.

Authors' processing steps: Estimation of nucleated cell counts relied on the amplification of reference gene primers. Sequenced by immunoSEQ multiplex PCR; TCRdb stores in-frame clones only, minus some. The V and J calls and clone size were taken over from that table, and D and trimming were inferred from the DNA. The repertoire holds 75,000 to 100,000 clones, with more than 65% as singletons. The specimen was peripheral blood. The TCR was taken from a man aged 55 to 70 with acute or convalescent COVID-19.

For the CDR3, the DNA is TGTGCCACGGGCCTAGCGACGTACGAGCAGTACTTC. This encodes CATGLATYEQYF. The gene calls are TRBV3-1 (or the pseudogene TRBV3-2) and TRBJ2-7; TRBD2 is a possible D gene (6 bases). The V gene's germline CDR1 is LGHDT and CDR2 YNNKEL (reference sequence). The CDR3 loop spans 12 amino acids. V was trimmed by 10 bases and J by 4 bases, leaving 14 bases between them.